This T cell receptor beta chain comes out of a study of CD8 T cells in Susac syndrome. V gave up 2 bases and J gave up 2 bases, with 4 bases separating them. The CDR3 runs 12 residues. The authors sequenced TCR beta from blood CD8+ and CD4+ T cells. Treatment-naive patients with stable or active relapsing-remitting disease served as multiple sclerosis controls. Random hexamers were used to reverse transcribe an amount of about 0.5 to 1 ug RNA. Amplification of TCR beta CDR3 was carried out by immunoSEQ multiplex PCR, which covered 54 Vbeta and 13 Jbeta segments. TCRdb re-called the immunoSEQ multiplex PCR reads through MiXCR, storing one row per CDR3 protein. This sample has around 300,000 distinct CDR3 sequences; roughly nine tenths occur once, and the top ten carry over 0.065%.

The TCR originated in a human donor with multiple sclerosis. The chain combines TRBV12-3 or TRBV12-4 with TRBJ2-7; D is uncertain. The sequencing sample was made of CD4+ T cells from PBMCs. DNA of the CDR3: TGTGCCAGCAGTTTATCCACCTACGAGCAGTACTTC. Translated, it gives CASSLSTYEQYF.